The 24 T cell receptor beta chains reported below all come from one sample, sequenced in a study of cytomegalovirus exposure and HLA in healthy donors. The PCR used 60 Vbeta and 13 Jbeta primers. The repertoire was sequenced with immunoSEQ multiplex PCR; TCRdb's copy has only in-frame clones and lacks some. The sample consists of about 210,000 clones, approximately 82% of them appearing once. The sequenced sample was PBMCs. The receptors here all came from a man aged 35 to 55 in good health and CMV-seropositive.

The V call is TRBV10-3, the J call TRBJ1-4; TRBD1 matches at 9 bases. CDR3 size: 15 residues. Unmatched junction bases numbered 6, after V lost 10 bases and J lost 0 bases. Germline CDR1 ENHRY, CDR2 SYGVKD. CDR3 residues: CATRDRAATNEKLFF. As DNA, the CDR3 is TGTGCCACCAGGGACAGGGCCGCAACTAATGAAAAACTGTTTTTT.

The chain joins TRBV4-2 to TRBJ2-1; 12 nucleotides line up with TRBD2. V trimming: 5 bases; J trimming: 6 bases; junction bases outside the gene matches: 2. Germline-derived CDR1 and CDR2 are LGHNA and YNFKEQ. CDR3 length: 14 amino acids. Here the CDR3 reads CASSLLAGGNEQFF. The CDR3 DNA follows: TGTGCCAGCAGCTTACTAGCGGGGGGCAATGAGCAGTTCTTC.

The rearrangement links TRBV12-1 to TRBJ2-1; the table's D gene call, TRBD2, was not cross checked with the DNA. TRBV12-1 is given as a pseudogene. This CDR3 region has 17 residues. CDR3 sequence (DNA): TGTGCCAGCAGCCGGGGGACTAGCGGGAGCTCCTACAATGAGCAGTTCTTC. This sequence encodes CASSRGTSGSSYNEQFF.

This chain links TRBV2 with TRBJ2-4; D possibly corresponds to TRBD2 (6 bases). Trimming cost V 2 bases and J 3 bases, with 14 bases left between them. The CDR3 is made up of 16 amino acids. Germline-derived CDR1 and CDR2 are SNHLY and FYNNEI. This CDR3 is CASSERGTLGKNIQYF. DNA of the CDR3: TGTGCCAGCAGTGAACGGGGGACCTTGGGCAAAAACATTCAGTACTTC.

This clone occurred once. The chain recombines TRBV27 with TRBJ2-7, with TRBD2 identical over 8 bases. The CDR3 has 16 residues. Trimming cost V 5 bases and J 4 bases; bases outside gene matches: 13. Germline CDR1 is MNHEY and CDR2 is SMNVEV (reference sequence). CDR3 in amino acids: CASSGGGAGVVYEQYF. DNA for the CDR3: TGTGCCAGCAGTGGGGGGGGAGCGGGAGTAGTATACGAGCAGTACTTC.

This sequence joins TRBV6-5 and TRBJ2-7, with 10 bases lining up with TRBD1. Trimming at V came to 6 bases and at J to 3 bases, leaving 5 bases not matched to a gene. This CDR3 contains 14 residues. Germline V gene data show CDR1 as MNHEY and CDR2 as SVGAGI. The CDR3 DNA follows: TGTGCCAGCAGGATCGGGACAGGGGTCTACGAGCAGTACTTC. This encodes CASRIGTGVYEQYF.

In this sample, this clone turned up a few times. The chain is built from TRBV5-5 and TRBJ2-7, with 8 bases lining up with TRBD1. The V segment lost 2 bases and the J segment 2 bases; nucleotides outside the gene matches: 9. Germline assignment: CDR1 SGHKS and CDR2 YYEKEE (reference sequence). The CDR3 has 16 amino acids. The CDR3 DNA sequence: TGTGCCAGCAGCTTCCCAAGGACAGGGTCAACCTACGAGCAGTACTTC. This encodes CASSFPRTGSTYEQYF.

This clone appeared a few times. The chain combines TRBV6-5 with TRBJ2-7; D uncertain. The CDR3 covers 15 residues. The V end was cut by 0 bases, the J end by 2 bases, with 11 bases between. Germline V gene data show CDR1 as MNHEY and CDR2 as SVGAGI. CDR3 sequence reads: CASSYSQAFPYEQYF. The CDR3 coding sequence is TGTGCCAGCAGTTACTCGCAGGCTTTTCCCTACGAGCAGTACTTC.

The V and J genes are TRBV9 and TRBJ2-7; 7 bases match TRBD1. Trimming at V came to 4 bases and at J to 2 bases, leaving 9 bases not matched to a gene. Germline CDR1 and CDR2: SGDLS and YYNGEE. The CDR3 covers 15 residues. The CDR3 is CASSPARDRAYEQYF. DNA for the CDR3: TGTGCCAGCAGCCCTGCCCGGGACAGAGCCTACGAGCAGTACTTC.

The chain combines TRBV9 with TRBJ2-1; the match to TRBD2 covers 12 bases. Germline-derived CDR1 and CDR2 are SGDLS and YYNGEE. This CDR3 has 16 amino acids. The V and J ends lost 0 bases and 6 bases, in that order; junction bases with no gene match: 4. CDR3 DNA sequence: TGTGCCAGCAGCGTAGTTGAACTAGCGGGAGGCAATGAGCAGTTCTTC. Protein: CASSVVELAGGNEQFF.

V usage is TRBV7-3 and J usage is TRBJ1-3; TRBD1 might be the D (5 bases). The CDR3 is 15 residues long. The V end was cut by 6 bases, the J end by 2 bases, with 14 bases between. Germline CDR1 reads SGHTA; CDR2 reads FQGTGA. CDR3: CASSRGDGAGNTIYF. CDR3 DNA: TGTGCCAGCAGTCGCGGGGACGGTGCTGGAAACACCATATATTTT.

For this clone: Germline is not matched at one junction end, which may reflect a read error. The V call is TRBV7-9, the J call TRBJ1-1; D remains unclear. Germline V CDR1 and CDR2: SEHNR, FQNEAQ (reference sequence). This CDR3 has 10 amino acids. The CDR3, as DNA: TGTTCCAGCAGCGACATTGAAGCTTTCTTT. Its translation is CSSSDIEAFF.

The chain couples TRBV10-1 to TRBJ1-3; 8 bases map to TRBD1. Germline loops: CDR1 WNHNN, CDR2 SYGVQD (reference sequence). There are 16 residues in the CDR3. The V and J ends lost 2 bases and 4 bases, in that order; junction bases with no gene match: 7. CDR3 nucleotide sequence: TGCGCCAGCAGTGAGGGACAGGGATTGCGCGGAAACACCATATATTTT. Translating it yields CASSEGQGLRGNTIYF.

The J gene is TRBJ1-5, the V gene TRBV5-5; TRBD1 matches at 7 bases. CDR3 length equals 14 residues. V dropped 4 bases and J dropped 6; count of bases not matched to a gene: 7. Germline V CDR1 and CDR2: SGHKS, YYEKEE (reference sequence). CDR3 in DNA: TGTGCCAGCAGCCCAGGGGGGATTAGTCAGCCCCAGCATTTT. Its protein product is CASSPGGISQPQHF.

V usage is TRBV5-4 and J usage is TRBJ1-5, with D unresolved. Trimming shortened V by 0 bases and J by 3 bases, and 7 bases separated the two germline ends. Germline V lookup: CDR1 SGHNT, CDR2 YYREEE (reference sequence). The CDR3 extends over 14 amino acids. The CDR3 is CASSLAGNNQPQHF. CDR3 DNA: TGTGCCAGCAGCTTGGCCGGGAACAATCAGCCCCAGCATTTT.

The rearrangement links TRBV14 to TRBJ1-2; TRBD1 agrees at 7 bases. The CDR3 has 15 residues. CDR1 SGHDN and CDR2 FVKESK come from the germline V gene. Losses at the gene ends were 1 base for V and 0 bases for J; bases not matched to a gene: 2. The CDR3 is CASSQVGQANYGYTF. In DNA, the CDR3 is TGTGCCAGCAGCCAAGTCGGACAGGCTAACTATGGCTACACCTTC. The full variable domain, in which reference TRBV14 and TRBJ1-2 provide the parts outside the CDR3, is EAGVTQFPSHSVIEKGQTVTLRCDPISGHDNLYWYRRVMGKEIKFLLHFVKESKQDESGMPNNRFLAERTGGTYSTLKVQPAELEDSGVYFCASSQVGQANYGYTFGSGTRLTVV.

Notes on this clone: The sample carries other DNA sequences with the same CDR3. The chain has TRBV2 and TRBJ1-2; D is unresolved. The germline gives CDR1 SNHLY, CDR2 FYNNEI. The germline V and J ends were trimmed by 8 bases and 2 bases, with 12 bases remaining between them. CDR3 length: 13 amino acids. This chain's CDR3 is CASGGRPNYGYTF. In nucleotides, the CDR3 is TGTGCCAGCGGCGGAAGGCCAAACTATGGCTACACCTTC. Filled out from reference TRBV2 and TRBJ1-2, the complete variable domain reads EPEVTQTPSHQVTQMGQEVILRCVPISNHLYFYWYRQILGQKVEFLVSFYNNEISEKSEIFDDQFSVERPDGSNFTLKIRSTKLEDSAMYFCASGGRPNYGYTFGSGTRLTVV.

The chain combines TRBV9 with TRBJ2-1; D perhaps matches TRBD1 (6 bases). With 4 bases removed from V and 0 bases from J, the gap between germline ends came to 23 bases. The CDR3 extends over 19 amino acids. Per the germline V gene, CDR1 is SGDLS and CDR2 is YYNGEE. CDR3 protein: CASSPSGTPSSRSYNEQFF. CDR3 in DNA: TGTGCCAGCAGCCCCTCCGGGACACCCTCTTCCCGCTCCTACAATGAGCAGTTCTTC.

The chain joins TRBV5-4 to TRBJ1-1; no clear D. CDR1 is SGHNT and CDR2 is YYREEE in the germline V gene (reference sequence). The V and J ends lost 4 bases and 3 bases respectively, with 7 bases between them. This CDR3 has 12 residues. CDR3 protein: CASSQRDTEAFF. The CDR3 bases are TGTGCCAGCAGCCAGCGGGACACTGAAGCTTTCTTT.

This clone was seen just once. The CDR3 DNA reads as TGTGCCATCAGTGAGACTAGGACTAGCGGGAGTCACGAGCAGTACTTC. The encoded protein is CAISETRTSGSHEQYF. V and J are TRBV10-3 and TRBJ2-7; 13 bases line up with TRBD2. Germline-derived CDR1 and CDR2 are ENHRY and SYGVKD. The CDR3 loop spans 16 amino acids. V shed 2 bases, J shed 5 bases, and the junction held 6 bases outside the gene matches.

The J gene is TRBJ2-7, the V gene TRBV10-3; TRBD1 matches 8 bases. The CDR3 consists of 17 residues. Germline CDR1 and CDR2: ENHRY and SYGVKD. V trimming: 0 bases; J trimming: 7 bases; junction bases outside the gene matches: 14. The CDR3 coding sequence is TGTGCCATCAGTGAGTCGATAGGACAGGGACGGGATCGGGAGCAGTACTTC. It codes for CAISESIGQGRDREQYF.

The chain recombines TRBV27 with TRBJ2-1; a possible D gene is TRBD2 (6 bases). Per germline, CDR1 MNHEY and CDR2 SMNVEV (reference sequence). The CDR3 contains 13 residues. Trimming cost V 3 bases and J 7 bases, with 10 bases left between them. The CDR3: CASSFSGSNEQFF. The DNA for the CDR3 is TGTGCCAGCAGTTTTTCCGGGAGTAATGAGCAGTTCTTC.

This rearrangement joins TRBV30 to TRBJ2-1; 8 bases line up with TRBD2. Germline trimming cut 4 bases from V and 0 bases from J; bases unmatched to any gene: 5. Germline-derived CDR1 and CDR2 are GTSNPN and SVGIG (reference sequence). The CDR3 sequence is 15 residues long. Here the CDR3 reads CAWTRSGSSYNEQFF. DNA of the CDR3: TGTGCCTGGACAAGAAGCGGGAGCTCCTACAATGAGCAGTTCTTC.

The chain joins TRBV7-6 to TRBJ1-6; D remains unclear. The CDR3 consists of 18 residues. Trimming took off 0 bases at V and 0 bases at J, with 12 bases between the two ends. The germline V gene encodes CDR1 SGHVS and CDR2 FNYEAQ. This CDR3 reads CASSLAVGGSSYNSPLHF. CDR3 bases: TGTGCCAGCAGCTTAGCGGTTGGCGGGAGCTCCTATAATTCACCCCTCCACTTT.